This entry is about one T cell receptor (beta chain). This entry belongs to a study of brain metastases from non-small cell lung cancer. Data came from immunoSEQ multiplex PCR; TCRdb stores just in-frame clones and leaves some out. Among a few thousand clones listed, roughly 80% were seen once. With 4 bases removed from V and 1 base from J, the gap between germline ends came to 5 bases. The CDR3 is 13 residues long. The germline gives CDR1 ENHRY, CDR2 SYGVKD. J is TRBJ1-3 and V is TRBV10-3; no definite D call. Sequenced: primary lung tumor tissue. The receptor's source is a donor aged 40 or over with non-small cell lung cancer. The CDR3 bases are TGTGCCATCAGTGGAGTTTCTGGAAACACCATATATTTT. Translating it yields CAISGVSGNTIYF.